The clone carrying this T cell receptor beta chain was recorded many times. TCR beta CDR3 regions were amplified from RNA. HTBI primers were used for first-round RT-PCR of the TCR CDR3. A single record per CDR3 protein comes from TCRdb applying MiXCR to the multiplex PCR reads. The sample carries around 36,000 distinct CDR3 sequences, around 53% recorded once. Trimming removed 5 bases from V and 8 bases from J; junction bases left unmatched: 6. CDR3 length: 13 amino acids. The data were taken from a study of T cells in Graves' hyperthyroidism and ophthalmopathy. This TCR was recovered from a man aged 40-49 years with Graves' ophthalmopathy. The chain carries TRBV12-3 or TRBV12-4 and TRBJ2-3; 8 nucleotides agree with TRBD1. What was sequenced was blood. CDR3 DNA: TGTGCCAGCAGTCCACTCGACAGGGGTACGCAGTATTTT. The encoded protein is CASSPLDRGTQYF.